The 15 T cell receptor beta chains below all came from one sample that was sequenced in a study of blood T cell repertoires in COVID-19. Profiling relied on immunoSEQ multiplex PCR, and the TCRdb table lists in-frame clones only, not all of them. The sample records hundreds of thousands of clones, roughly nine tenths being singletons. The material sequenced was PBMCs or T cells enriched from blood (not recorded which). These receptors were obtained from a man aged 25 to 45 who had recovered from COVID-19.

The CDR3 loop is CASRPPDRGEQYF. CDR3 in DNA: TGCGCCAGCAGGCCCCCCGACAGGGGCGAGCAGTACTTC. V gene TRBV5-1 combines with J gene TRBJ2-7; the match to TRBD1 covers 8 bases. The CDR3 covers 13 residues. Germline-derived CDR1 and CDR2 are SGHRS and YFSETQ. With 5 bases clipped from V and 6 bases from J, the junction kept 7 bases outside the gene matches.

The rearrangement uses TRBV7-8 and TRBJ2-7; 12 bases map to TRBD2. Germline assignment: CDR1 SGHVS and CDR2 FQNEAQ. This CDR3 contains 15 residues. V trimming: 6 bases; J trimming: 0 bases; junction bases outside the gene matches: 3. As DNA, the CDR3 is TGTGCCAGCAGGACGGGACTAGCGGGCTCCTACGAGCAGTACTTC. Translating it yields CASRTGLAGSYEQYF.

CDR3 residues: CASSLSNGQPQHF. The DNA of the CDR3 is TGTGCCAGCAGTTTATCAAACGGTCAGCCCCAGCATTTT. The chain combines TRBV27 with TRBJ1-5, with D uncertain. This CDR3 contains 13 residues. In germline, CDR1 is MNHEY, CDR2 SMNVEV (reference sequence). V gave up 0 bases and J gave up 6 bases, with 6 bases separating them.

This clone was seen a handful of times. This chain links TRBV7-8 with TRBJ1-1, with 7 nucleotides matching TRBD1. J was trimmed by 5 bases and V by 1 base; bases with no gene match: 4. The CDR3 spans 14 residues. Germline-derived CDR1 and CDR2 are SGHVS and FQNEAQ. The CDR3 loop reads CASSLDDRVTEAFF. CDR3 nucleotide sequence: TGTGCCAGCAGCTTAGACGACAGGGTGACTGAAGCTTTCTTT.

The chain has TRBV28 and TRBJ1-5, with D perhaps TRBD1 (5 bases). V was shortened by 6 bases and J by 7 bases, with 7 bases between the two germline ends. This CDR3 contains 11 residues. Germline V gene data show CDR1 as MDHEN and CDR2 as SYDVKM. The CDR3 loop reads CASSRGQPQHF. The CDR3, as DNA: TGTGCCAGCAGCCGGGGGCAGCCCCAGCATTTT.

The chain links TRBV28 to TRBJ2-3; D might be TRBD2 (6 bases). The CDR3 has 14 residues. Germline V gene data show CDR1 as MDHEN and CDR2 as SYDVKM. V dropped 4 bases and J dropped 4 bases, with 12 bases sitting between them. The CDR3 here is CASSSEGGPDTQYF. The CDR3 nucleotides read TGTGCCAGCAGTTCCGAGGGAGGCCCAGATACGCAGTATTTT.

V is TRBV12-3 or TRBV12-4 and J is TRBJ1-2; 9 bases are shared with TRBD1. The CDR3 runs to 13 residues. V trimming: 6 bases; J trimming: 8 bases; junction bases outside the gene matches: 7. CDR3 coding DNA: TGTGCCAGCAGAGCAACAGGGGGCGAAGGCTACACCTTC. As protein: CASRATGGEGYTF.

The rearrangement links TRBV6-5 to TRBJ1-1; D is uncertain. The V end lost 5 bases, the J end lost 5 bases, and 9 bases lay between the germline ends. The CDR3 has 12 residues. From germline, CDR1 is MNHEY and CDR2 SVGAGI. CDR3 loop: CASSNPGTEAFF. The DNA for the CDR3 is TGTGCCAGCAGTAACCCCGGGACTGAAGCTTTCTTT.

This chain links TRBV25-1 with TRBJ1-6; 7 positions match TRBD1. Germline V lookup: CDR1 MGHDK, CDR2 SYGVNS. The trim removed 6 bases at V and 4 bases at J, leaving 6 bases unmatched. This CDR3 comprises 15 residues. CDR3 residues: CASRPAGQYNSPLHF. CDR3 DNA sequence: TGTGCCAGCAGACCCGCGGGACAGTATAATTCACCCCTCCACTTT.

This clone was detected only a few times. The V gene is TRBV28, the J gene TRBJ1-2; tentative D call: TRBD1 (6 bases). The V and J ends lost 1 base and 2 bases respectively, with 11 bases between them. In germline, CDR1 is MDHEN, CDR2 SYDVKM. This CDR3 spans 15 amino acids. CDR3 residues: CASSLSDRRNYGYTF. For the CDR3, the DNA is TGTGCCAGCAGTTTATCCGACAGGCGAAACTATGGCTACACCTTC.

This chain uses TRBV12-3 or TRBV12-4 with TRBJ2-2, with D perhaps TRBD2 (6 bases). The CDR3 consists of 13 residues. The V end lost 3 bases, the J end lost 5 bases, and 7 bases lay between the germline ends. CDR3 protein: CASSFGGTGELFF. CDR3 coding DNA: TGTGCCAGCAGTTTCGGGGGTACCGGGGAGCTGTTTTTT.

The rearrangement joins TRBV29-1 to TRBJ2-3, with TRBD2 matching over 12 bases. The CDR3 length is 17 residues. J gave up 4 bases and V 6 bases, and 14 bases lay outside the gene matches. CDR1 is SQVTM and CDR2 is ANQGSEA in the germline V gene. The CDR3 DNA is TGCAGCGTAGAGGGGCTAGCGGGAGGGCCGTGGCCAGATACGCAGTATTTT. This codes for CSVEGLAGGPWPDTQYF.

The rearrangement links TRBV5-1 to TRBJ2-1; 11 bases line up with TRBD2. V lost 0 bases, J lost 10 bases, and 6 bases stayed unmatched. Germline values: CDR1 SGHRS, CDR2 YFSETQ. The CDR3 runs 15 residues. CDR3 loop: CASSLATSGSEEQFF. The CDR3 DNA follows: TGCGCCAGCAGCTTGGCAACTAGCGGGAGCGAAGAGCAGTTCTTC.

The V and J genes are TRBV19 and TRBJ2-7; maybe TRBD1 (5 bases). The V end was cut by 5 bases, the J end by 4 bases, with 9 bases between. The CDR3 runs to 12 residues. Looked up from germline, CDR1 is LNHDA and CDR2 is SQIVND (reference sequence). CDR3 coding DNA: TGTGCCAGTAGTGCAGGGCGATACGAGCAGTACTTC. Its translation is CASSAGRYEQYF.

V is TRBV27 and J is TRBJ1-5; possibly TRBD1 for D (6 bases). The CDR3 length is 15 residues. The germline gives CDR1 MNHEY, CDR2 SMNVEV (reference sequence). V was shortened by 8 bases and J by 3 bases, with 17 bases between the two germline ends. For the CDR3, the DNA is TGTGCCAGCGGGCGTGGAACAGGGTTCAATCAGCCCCAGCATTTT. Its protein is CASGRGTGFNQPQHF.